One and the same sample provided the 12 T cell receptor beta chains below, sequenced in a study of spatial heterogeneity in lung cancer. Documented time point: sample taken at primary tumor resection. TCRdb re-derived calls from the 5' RACE reads in MiXCR, one entry per CDR3 protein. The sample holds 20,000 to 30,000 distinct CDR3 sequences, around 4.5% seen once. Sequencing used PBMCs, obtained at surgery. These receptors came from a male donor with early-stage non-small cell lung cancer.

This clonotype was counted ten times or more. The chain uses TRBV7-2 and TRBJ1-5, with D hard to call. This CDR3 region has 12 residues. V was pared by 5 bases and J by 4 bases, with 6 bases between. CDR1 and CDR2 from the germline V gene are SGHTA and FQGNSA. CDR3 protein: CASSQQNQPQHF. DNA of the CDR3: TGTGCCAGCAGCCAACAGAATCAGCCCCAGCATTTT.

There are many counts of this clonotype. The rearrangement joins TRBV29-1 to TRBJ2-5, with 14 bases lining up with TRBD2. V dropped 0 bases and J dropped 1; count of bases not matched to a gene: 1. CDR3 size: 16 residues. Looked up from germline, CDR1 is SQVTM and CDR2 is ANQGSEA. This CDR3 reads CSVEEGLAGVQETQYF. The DNA of the CDR3 is TGCAGCGTTGAAGAGGGACTAGCGGGGGTCCAAGAGACCCAGTACTTC.

This clonotype was detected ten times or more. The V gene is TRBV28, the J gene TRBJ1-2, with a tentative D call TRBD1 (6 bases). CDR1 and CDR2 (germline): MDHEN, SYDVKM. This CDR3 has 12 residues. Trimming pared 8 bases from V and 10 bases from J, leaving 17 bases between. CDR3 in DNA: TGTGCCAGCCTCACAGGGACGTTTAACTACACCTTC. It encodes CASLTGTFNYTF.

For the CDR3, the DNA is TGCGCCAGCAGCCAAAAACAGGGATGGTCTGGCACAGATACGCAGTATTTT. This codes for CASSQKQGWSGTDTQYF. The chain is built from TRBV4-1 and TRBJ2-3; possibly TRBD1 for D (6 bases). Trimming left V 2 bases short and J 1 base short, with 16 bases between. CDR1 and CDR2 (germline): MGHRA, YSYEKL. The CDR3 covers 17 residues.

This chain uses TRBV10-3 with TRBJ2-7, with no clear D. Looked up from germline, CDR1 is ENHRY and CDR2 is SYGVKD. This CDR3 region has 13 residues. The V gene lost 7 bases and the J gene lost 5 bases, with 15 bases spanning the gap. The CDR3 sequence is CAITGPGRNEQYF. The CDR3 DNA follows: TGTGCCATCACGGGCCCCGGCAGGAACGAGCAGTACTTC.

This clonotype was seen many times. The chain employs TRBV29-1 and TRBJ2-2, with D perhaps TRBD2 (6 bases). There are 14 residues in the CDR3. Germline loops: CDR1 SQVTM, CDR2 ANQGSEA. V gave up 5 bases and J gave up 3 bases, with 13 bases separating them. CDR3: CSVTREPDTGELFF. The CDR3 DNA sequence: TGCAGCGTTACCCGGGAGCCGGACACCGGGGAGCTGTTTTTT.

This chain links TRBV28 with TRBJ2-1, with 9 bases identical to TRBD2. In germline, CDR1 is MDHEN, CDR2 SYDVKM. J gave up 4 bases and V 1 base, and 2 bases lay outside the gene matches. The CDR3 sequence is 15 residues long. CDR3 sequence: CASSLFTSGYNEQFF. CDR3 DNA sequence: TGTGCCAGCAGTTTATTTACTAGCGGGTACAATGAGCAGTTCTTC.

This clonotype was seen repeatedly, ten times or more. The rearrangement joins TRBV12-3 or TRBV12-4 to TRBJ1-2; D gene unclear. Trimming took off 5 bases at V and 6 bases at J, with 10 bases between the two ends. There are 12 residues in the CDR3. CDR3 in DNA: TGTGCCAGCAGTGACCAGTTGAATGGCTACACCTTC. Translating it yields CASSDQLNGYTF.

This clonotype is medium-sized within its sample. The chain couples TRBV5-1 to TRBJ2-7; TRBD1 is a possible D gene (5 bases). This CDR3 spans 14 amino acids. From germline, CDR1 is SGHRS and CDR2 YFSETQ. The V end lost 0 bases, the J end lost 5 bases, and 12 bases lay between the germline ends. CDR3 protein: CASSLVQAAHEQYF. The CDR3 nucleotides are TGCGCCAGCAGCTTGGTACAGGCCGCCCACGAGCAGTACTTC.

This clonotype was seen at least ten times. V usage is TRBV6-5 and J usage is TRBJ2-3, with D perhaps TRBD1 (6 bases). Germline CDR1 and CDR2: MNHEY and SVGAGI. The CDR3 runs to 14 residues. The V and J ends lost 6 bases and 0 bases respectively, with 10 bases between them. The CDR3: CASREGVSTDTQYF. Written as DNA, the CDR3 is TGTGCCAGCAGAGAGGGGGTTAGCACAGATACGCAGTATTTT.

By sample share, this clonotype is medium-sized. The chain links TRBV11-2 to TRBJ2-7; D gene unclear. Per germline, CDR1 SGHAT and CDR2 FQNNGV. The CDR3 runs to 15 residues. The V and J ends lost 1 base and 0 bases respectively, with 10 bases between them. CDR3 loop: CASSLARGVSYEQYF. In DNA, the CDR3 is TGTGCCAGCAGCTTAGCTCGTGGGGTCTCCTACGAGCAGTACTTC.

This clonotype was recorded many times. The V gene is TRBV3-1, the J gene TRBJ2-2; D is undetermined. V was cut by 3 bases and J by 7 bases, with 9 bases left in between. This CDR3 has 13 residues. CDR1 and CDR2 from the germline V gene are LGHDT and YNNKEL (reference sequence). CDR3 sequence: CASSHSEIGELFF. CDR3 nucleotide sequence: TGTGCCAGCAGCCATTCTGAAATCGGGGAGCTGTTTTTT.